The 17 T cell receptor beta chains in this list originate from one sample, sequenced in a study of tumor-infiltrating lymphocytes in primary liver carcinoma. Blood RNA was derived from unsorted whole blood, and germline DNA was extracted too. The investigators made TCR beta cDNA from about 0.45 ug total RNA, using a constant-region primer. What produced the TCR beta libraries was three nested multiplex PCR rounds using slightly modified ARM-PCR. The study ran its first two PCR rounds for 9 to 10 cycles each, using TRBV1-TRBV30 forward primers and a C-beta reverse primer. Via MiXCR, TCRdb re-called the multiplex PCR reads, giving one row per CDR3 protein. This table holds 310,000 or so distinct CDR3 sequences, 58% found once. Sequenced sample: peripheral blood. The receptors shown here come from a woman in her twenties or thirties with primary liver carcinoma and hepatitis B virus infection.

A remark on this clonotype: Just one base apart from a much larger clone, this may be a read error. The rearrangement links TRBV6-5 to TRBJ2-3, with D possibly TRBD1 on 6 matching bases. This CDR3 has 16 residues. The germline CDR1 and CDR2 sequences are MNHEY and SVGAGI. The CDR3 region has the DNA TGTGCCGGCAGCCACCGGGACACTCTTCGTACAGATACGCAGTATTTT. It is translated as CAGSHRDTLRTDTQYF.

The V call is TRBV5-6, the J call TRBJ2-1; possible D gene TRBD2, 5 bases. Germline CDR1 reads SGHDT; CDR2 reads YYEEEE. The length of the CDR3 is 16 residues. The V end was cut by 5 bases, the J end by 3 bases, with 18 bases between. DNA for the CDR3: TGTGCCAGCAGAGACTTCGGGGAGCCATACTACAATGAGCAGTTCTTC. Translation: CASRDFGEPYYNEQFF.

A note on this clonotype: The junction does not match germline at one end; this may be a read error. V usage is TRBV28 and J usage is TRBJ1-2; D gene uncertain. This CDR3 region has 13 residues. The germline V gene encodes CDR1 MDHEN and CDR2 SYDVKM. The CDR3 DNA reads as TGTGCCAACAGTCCGGGCGGGGACTATGGCTACACCTTC. Residues: CANSPGGDYGYTF.

The J gene is TRBJ1-3, the V gene TRBV5-1; D perhaps matches TRBD1 (6 bases). The germline V and J ends were trimmed by 0 bases and 6 bases, with 10 bases remaining between them. The CDR3 length is 14 residues. Germline V gives CDR1 SGHRS, CDR2 YFSETQ. CDR3 amino acids: CASSLGGGENTIYF. CDR3 nucleotides: TGCGCCAGCAGCTTGGGAGGGGGAGAAAACACCATATATTTT.

The J gene is TRBJ1-3, the V gene TRBV12-3 or TRBV12-4, with D unresolved. CDR3 length: 14 amino acids. The V end lost 6 bases, the J end lost 3 bases, and 12 bases lay between the germline ends. The CDR3 loop reads CASSLTRGGNTIYF. DNA for the CDR3: TGTGCCAGCAGCCTCACCCGTGGTGGAAACACCATATATTTT.

This clonotype came up a few times. V and J are TRBV5-4 and TRBJ2-2; perhaps TRBD2 as D (6 bases). CDR3 length equals 16 residues. Trimming removed 0 bases at V and 1 base at J, with 10 bases between. Germline loops: CDR1 SGHNT, CDR2 YYREEE (reference sequence). This CDR3 is CASSLGWGLNTGELFF. The CDR3 DNA sequence: TGTGCCAGCAGCTTGGGGTGGGGACTGAACACCGGGGAGCTGTTTTTT.

This clonotype has at least ten counts. V usage is TRBV5-4 and J usage is TRBJ2-7; D call uncertain. The CDR3 sequence is 13 residues long. V lost 4 bases, J lost 3 bases, and 11 bases lay in between. Germline values: CDR1 SGHNT, CDR2 YYREEE (reference sequence). The CDR3 DNA sequence: TGTGCCAGCAGCAAAGGATTTTTCTACGAGCAGTACTTC. Amino acids: CASSKGFFYEQYF.

V and J are TRBV6-1 and TRBJ2-3; 13 bases align to TRBD2. The CDR3 spans 16 residues. Germline CDR1 and CDR2: MNHNS and SASEGT. Trimming cost V 4 bases and J 7 bases; bases outside gene matches: 8. The CDR3 coding sequence is TGTGCCAGCAGTGCGGGTGTACTAGCGGGAGGGAATACGCAGTATTTT. Amino acids: CASSAGVLAGGNTQYF.

In the case of this clonotype: The CDR3 does not close with the conserved phenylalanine or tryptophan, likely indicating a read error. CDR3 protein: CSVDRGGRETQYY. Here the CDR3 DNA reads TGCAGCGTTGATCGGGGTGGTAGAGAGACCCAGTACTAC. The V gene is TRBV29-1, the J gene TRBJ2-5; the D gene is possibly TRBD2 (5 bases). Deletions cut 3 bases from V and 4 bases from J, with 12 bases between. This CDR3 comprises 13 residues. Germline lookup yields CDR1 SQVTM and CDR2 ANQGSEA.

The chain is built from TRBV6-5 and TRBJ2-6, with 11 nucleotides matching TRBD2. The CDR3 extends over 19 amino acids. V dropped 0 bases and J dropped 0; count of bases not matched to a gene: 4. In germline, CDR1 is MNHEY, CDR2 SVGAGI. CDR3 in DNA: TGTGCCAGCAGTTACTCAGGACTAGCGGGCCTCTCTGGGGCCAACGTCCTGACTTTC. Its translation is CASSYSGLAGLSGANVLTF.

This clonotype appeared many times. The V and J genes are TRBV4-2 and TRBJ1-1, with TRBD1 identical over 10 bases. The CDR3 spans 17 residues. The V segment lost 0 bases and the J segment 4 bases; nucleotides outside the gene matches: 8. In germline, CDR1 is LGHNA, CDR2 YNFKEQ. The CDR3 nucleotides read TGTGCCAGCAGCCAAGAACCGACGACAGGGGGCGGCACTGAAGCTTTCTTT. Translating gives CASSQEPTTGGGTEAFF.

The chain links TRBV12-3 or TRBV12-4 to TRBJ2-5; D tentatively reads TRBD1 or TRBD2 (5 bases each). V lost 6 bases and J lost 3, with 32 bases in between. This CDR3 has 20 amino acids. CDR3 DNA: TGTGCCAGCAGGTTAACGTTAGGGACCGGGGCCCCAAGTTTAAAAGAGACCCAGTACTTC. Its translation is CASRLTLGTGAPSLKETQYF.

A word on this clonotype: The junction differs from germline at one of its ends, possibly a read error. V and J are TRBV6-1 and TRBJ2-3; weak D call: TRBD1 (6 bases). The CDR3 totals 17 residues. The germline V gene has CDR1 MNHNS and CDR2 SASEGT. CDR3 DNA: TGTGCCAGCGGTGAATTACTCCGGGACACCCGCACAGATACACAGTATTTT. As protein: CASGELLRDTRTDTQYF.

This clonotype was seen only a few times. The junction does not match germline at one end; this may be a read error. The V gene is TRBV12-3 or TRBV12-4, the J gene TRBJ1-5; TRBD1 might be the D (5 bases). The CDR3 totals 14 residues. CDR3 nucleotides: TGTGCCTGCAGTTTGGGGACTCCCGTTGCAGCCCAGCATTTT. This translates into CACSLGTPVAAQHF.

As to this clonotype: As the CDR3 is not closed by the conserved phenylalanine or tryptophan, this likely results from a read error. The rearrangement links TRBV12-3 or TRBV12-4 to TRBJ1-1; 9 bases line up with TRBD1. The CDR3 spans 15 residues. V trimming: 4 bases; J trimming: 4 bases; junction bases outside the gene matches: 7. The CDR3 region has the DNA TGTGCCAGCAGTTCCGGACAGGGGTACAGCACTGAAGCTTTCTCT. Protein: CASSSGQGYSTEAFS.

Comments on this clonotype: This could be a read error, since a much larger clone is one nucleotide away. CDR3 loop: CASSQGGIQGEYEQYF. Written as DNA, the CDR3 is TGTGCCAGCAGCCAAGGTGGTATACAGGGGGAATACGAGCAGTACTTC. This sequence joins TRBV4-2 and TRBJ2-7; 8 positions match TRBD1. This CDR3 is built from 16 residues. The germline V gene encodes CDR1 LGHNA and CDR2 YNFKEQ. Unmatched junction bases numbered 9, after V lost 1 base and J lost 4 bases.

Concerning this clonotype itself: A much larger clonotype is one base distant, so this may be a read error. This sequence joins TRBV6-5 and TRBJ2-7; tentatively, D is TRBD1 (5 bases). CDR3 length: 13 amino acids. From germline, CDR1 is MNHEY and CDR2 SVGAGI. The CDR3 reads CGSSYSKGYEQYF. The CDR3 DNA follows: TGTGGCAGCAGTTACTCGAAGGGGTACGAGCAGTACTTC.